A single sample is the source of the 9 T cell receptor beta chains below, sequenced in a study of CD8 T cells in ankylosing spondylitis. TCRdb redid the calling of the 5' RACE reads with MiXCR, one entry per CDR3 protein. The table records 250,000 to 300,000 distinct CDR3 sequences, 15% to 25% of them present only once. Material: blood, either unsorted or a sorted T cell fraction (not recorded which). The receptors derive from a male donor with ankylosing spondylitis or in good health (not recorded which).

In the case of this clonotype: A much larger clone sits a single nucleotide away, making a read error possible. CDR3 nucleotides: TGCGCCAGCAGCTCGGAACAGGTCGCAGATACGCAGTATTTT. Translating gives CASSSEQVADTQYF. J is TRBJ2-3 and V is TRBV5-1; D is perhaps TRBD1 (5 bases). Germline CDR1 reads SGHRS; CDR2 reads YFSETQ. This CDR3 is 14 amino acids long. The germline V and J ends were trimmed by 3 bases and 4 bases, with 12 bases remaining between them.

V and J are TRBV7-9 and TRBJ1-1; 10 bases match TRBD1. J lost 4 bases, V lost 7 bases, and 6 bases had no gene match. The germline V gene has CDR1 SEHNR and CDR2 FQNEAQ (reference sequence). The CDR3 extends over 14 amino acids. The CDR3 is CASISTGGVTEAFF. CDR3 bases: TGTGCCAGCATTTCGACAGGGGGCGTCACTGAAGCTTTCTTT.

This clonotype was observed a few times. The J gene is TRBJ2-1, the V gene TRBV24-1, with 7 bases aligning to TRBD1. CDR1 KGHDR and CDR2 SFDVKD come from the germline V gene. The CDR3 length is 14 residues. Trimming cost V 3 bases and J 7 bases; bases outside gene matches: 5. The CDR3: CATSDRTGWNEQFF. DNA of the CDR3: TGTGCCACCAGTGATCGGACAGGATGGAATGAGCAGTTCTTC.

This clonotype was found a few times. The CDR3 loop reads CAISEDSPSSYNEQFF. The CDR3 DNA is TGTGCCATCAGTGAGGACAGCCCGAGCTCCTACAATGAGCAGTTCTTC. The V gene is TRBV10-3, the J gene TRBJ2-1, with D possibly TRBD1 on 5 matching bases. This CDR3 has 16 residues. Germline V gives CDR1 ENHRY, CDR2 SYGVKD. Trimming took 2 bases from V and 0 from J, leaving 11 bases between them.

To note about this clonotype: One junction end does not reproduce the germline sequence, and a read error may be involved. V is TRBV6-4 and J is TRBJ1-1, with D perhaps matching TRBD1 (5 bases). CDR3 length equals 15 residues. Germline V gene data show CDR1 as MRHNA and CDR2 as SNTAGT. The CDR3 nucleotides read TGTGCCAGCAGCGCGGATATGGGGGTTAGGACTGAAGTTTTCTTT. This codes for CASSADMGVRTEVFF.

In its sample, this clonotype was seen a few times. The chain uses TRBV7-8 and TRBJ2-2; D is perhaps TRBD1 or TRBD2 (5 bases each). Germline V gives CDR1 SGHVS, CDR2 FQNEAQ. The CDR3 consists of 16 residues. Trimming removed 5 bases from V and 0 bases from J, with 13 bases in between. Here the CDR3 reads CASSAMGRANTGELFF. Written as DNA, the CDR3 is TGTGCCAGCAGCGCCATGGGGCGGGCGAACACCGGGGAGCTGTTTTTT. Full variable domain (rest looked up from reference TRBV7-8 and TRBJ2-2): GAGVSQSPRYKVAKRGQDVALRCDPISGHVSLFWYQQALGQGPEFLTYFQNEAQLDKSGLPSDRFFAERPEGSVSTLKIQRTQQEDSAVYLCASSAMGRANTGELFFGEGSRLTVL.

This clonotype has more than one count but fewer than ten. The rearrangement links TRBV15 to TRBJ1-2, with 7 bases identical to TRBD1. V trimming: 2 bases; J trimming: 8 bases; junction bases outside the gene matches: 2. The germline V gene has CDR1 LNHNV and CDR2 YYDKDF (reference sequence). This CDR3 comprises 12 residues. DNA for the CDR3: TGTGCCACCAGCAGAACAGGGGACGGCTACACCTTC. It translates to CATSRTGDGYTF.

The rearrangement uses TRBV30 and TRBJ2-5; perhaps TRBD2 as D (6 bases). The germline V gene encodes CDR1 GTSNPN and CDR2 SVGIG (reference sequence). The CDR3 loop spans 13 amino acids. With 7 bases removed from V and 3 bases from J, the gap between germline ends came to 15 bases. CDR3 amino acids: CAFLPPGEETQYF. The CDR3 nucleotides read TGTGCCTTCCTCCCACCGGGGGAAGAGACCCAGTACTTC.

This clonotype was counted a few times. This chain joins TRBV7-8 and TRBJ2-1; 10 positions match TRBD2. The CDR3 is 16 residues long. Per the germline V gene, CDR1 is SGHVS and CDR2 is FQNEAQ. V was clipped by 5 bases and J by 4 bases; unmatched bases: 8. Written as DNA, the CDR3 is TGTGCCAGCAGCCCTAGCCGACTAGCGGGTTACAATGAGCAGTTCTTC. It yields the protein CASSPSRLAGYNEQFF.